The 2 T cell receptor beta chains given below trace back to one sample, sequenced in a study of Ad26.COV2.S vaccination and SARS-CoV-2 variants. Method: immunoSEQ multiplex PCR; TCRdb's copy keeps in-frame clones and lacks some. This sample yields fewer than 400,000 clones, of which 70% to 90% are seen a single time; 2% to 2.5% belongs to the top ten. Sample treatment: 15 to 20 received Ad26.COV2.S at low or high dose, single or two shots; 5 received placebo; per-sample allocation not given. The samples were gathered on day 63 after the first injection of vaccine or placebo. Sample: peripheral blood, taken in a trial of Ad26.COV2.S vaccine versus placebo. The receptors were sampled from a person aged 18-60 years who received the Ad26.COV2.S COVID-19 vaccine or a placebo.

The chain carries TRBV2 and TRBJ2-1; TRBD2 matches at 10 bases. The CDR3 covers 14 residues. After removal of 6 bases from V and 7 bases from J, the junction contained 6 bases not matched to a gene. Germline CDR1 SNHLY, CDR2 FYNNEI. DNA for the CDR3: TGTGCCAGCAGGCCGGGACTAGCGACGAATGAGCAGTTCTTC. It codes for CASRPGLATNEQFF.

The chain combines TRBV29-1 with TRBJ2-6; the D is unclear. The CDR3 sequence is 15 residues long. CDR1 is SQVTM and CDR2 is ANQGSEA in the germline V gene. Trimming shortened V by 1 base and J by 1 base, and 8 bases separated the two germline ends. CDR3 coding DNA: TGCAGCGTTGAAGCATCCCCTTCTGGGGCCAACGTCCTGACTTTC. Translation gives CSVEASPSGANVLTF. The whole variable domain, filled in from reference TRBV29-1 and TRBJ2-6, reads SAVISQKPSRDICQRGTSLTIQCQVDSQVTMMFWYRQQPGQSLTLIATANQGSEATYESGFVIDKFPISRPNLTFSTLTVSNMSPEDSSIYLCSVEASPSGANVLTFGAGSRLTVL.